Presented here are 21 T cell receptor beta chains from one specimen sequenced in a study of somatic mutations in cytotoxic T cells in rheumatoid arthritis (dated by TCRdb to between 2016 and 2019). To prepare the library, the immunoSEQ multiplex PCR assay was applied. TCRdb limited this immuneACCESS table to in-frame rearrangements with V and J called. A share of clones is missing; checked studies link under half to unresolved V genes, and the rest is unexplained. This sample comprises some 11,000 clones, 70% to 85% of them detected only once. The top ten constitute approximately 35% of the sample. The sequencing sample was made of CD8+ T cells sorted from blood. Receptors originate from an adult with rheumatoid arthritis.

This clone was found a few times. This chain links TRBV7-9 with TRBJ1-6; D call uncertain. Trimming shortened V by 1 base and J by 9 bases, and 4 bases separated the two germline ends. The CDR3 sequence is 12 residues long. Per germline, CDR1 SEHNR and CDR2 FQNEAQ (reference sequence). The CDR3 is CASSLGGSPLHF. The CDR3 region has the DNA TGTGCCAGCAGCTTAGGAGGTTCACCCCTCCACTTT. Full variable domain (remainder filled in from reference TRBV7-9 and TRBJ1-6): DTGVSQNPRHKITKRGQNVTFRCDPISEHNRLYWYRQTLGQGPEFLTYFQNEAQLEKSRLLSDRFSAERPKGSFSTLEIQRTEQGDSAMYLCASSLGGSPLHFGNGTRLTVT.

The chain carries TRBV28 and TRBJ1-1, with 9 bases lining up with TRBD1. The CDR3 covers 19 residues. With 3 bases clipped from V and 3 bases from J, the junction kept 17 bases outside the gene matches. Germline-derived CDR1 and CDR2 are MDHEN and SYDVKM. CDR3 region: CASSFGKALGTGFDTEAFF. CDR3 DNA sequence: TGTGCCAGCAGTTTCGGCAAGGCTTTGGGGACAGGGTTTGACACTGAAGCTTTCTTT. Full variable domain (rest looked up from reference TRBV28 and TRBJ1-1): DVKVTQSSRYLVKRTGEKVFLECVQDMDHENMFWYRQDPGLGLRLIYFSYDVKMKEKGDIPEGYSVSREKKERFSLILESASTNQTSMYLCASSFGKALGTGFDTEAFFGQGTRLTVV.

The chain recombines TRBV7-3 with TRBJ2-2, with D maybe TRBD1 (6 bases). CDR1 is SGHTA, CDR2 FQGTGA, per germline. Trimming took 3 bases from V and 6 from J, leaving 14 bases between them. The CDR3 extends over 15 amino acids. Here the CDR3 reads CASSFFTGSAGELFF. As DNA, the CDR3 is TGTGCCAGCAGCTTTTTCACAGGGTCCGCCGGGGAGCTGTTTTTT.

V usage is TRBV14 and J usage is TRBJ2-7; 8 bases align to TRBD2. CDR3 length: 15 amino acids. Germline CDR1 and CDR2: SGHDN and FVKESK. Trimming removed 1 base from V and 2 bases from J; junction bases left unmatched: 4. The CDR3 nucleotides read TGTGCCAGCAGCCAAGGAATTAGCGGGGCCTACGAGCAGTACTTC. Translation: CASSQGISGAYEQYF.

This chain connects TRBV13 to TRBJ1-1; D is uncertain. Germline V lookup: CDR1 PRHDT, CDR2 FYEKMQ (reference sequence). Trimming took 6 bases from V and 2 from J, leaving 10 bases between them. CDR3 size: 13 residues. The CDR3 region is CASSKGGNTEAFF. The CDR3 DNA reads TGTGCCAGCAGTAAAGGTGGTAACACTGAAGCTTTCTTT.

The V and J genes are TRBV5-4 and TRBJ2-1, with TRBD2 identical over 7 bases. The CDR3 is 16 residues long. Germline V gives CDR1 SGHNT, CDR2 YYREEE (reference sequence). J gave up 0 bases and V 1 base, and 4 bases lay outside the gene matches. DNA of the CDR3: TGTGCCAGCAGCTTGATGGGGGAGGGCTCCTACAATGAGCAGTTCTTC. Translating gives CASSLMGEGSYNEQFF.

The chain has TRBV9 and TRBJ1-5; no reliable D call. CDR1 and CDR2 (germline): SGDLS, YYNGEE. V dropped 2 bases and J dropped 3 bases, with 12 bases sitting between them. The CDR3 is 15 residues long. DNA for the CDR3: TGTGCCAGCAGCGTCTACGGGGATATCAATCAGCCCCAGCATTTT. As protein: CASSVYGDINQPQHF.

This clone was counted only a few times. The V call is TRBV7-2, the J call TRBJ2-3, with TRBD2 identical over 8 bases. Germline V gene data show CDR1 as SGHTA and CDR2 as FQGNSA. V shed 4 bases, J shed 1 base, and the junction held 4 bases outside the gene matches. The CDR3 is 15 amino acids. CDR3 DNA sequence: TGTGCCAGCAGCTCCCGGCGGGGGGGCACAGATACGCAGTATTTT. Protein sequence: CASSSRRGGTDTQYF.

The V call is TRBV19, the J call TRBJ1-1, with a tentative D call TRBD1 (5 bases). V lost 3 bases, J lost 8 bases, and 19 bases lay in between. CDR1 is LNHDA, CDR2 SQIVND, per germline (reference sequence). This CDR3 has 15 amino acids. The CDR3 bases are TGTGCCAGTAGTATTTTCAGAACAGGACGCCTGGAAGCTTTCTTT. Translating it yields CASSIFRTGRLEAFF.

V and J are TRBV19 and TRBJ1-1, with D possibly being TRBD1 (6 bases). This CDR3 contains 12 residues. V lost 8 bases to trimming and J lost 6 bases, with 13 bases between them. Germline V gives CDR1 LNHDA, CDR2 SQIVND (reference sequence). CDR3 loop: CASGEGGAEAFF. In DNA, the CDR3 is TGTGCCAGTGGGGAGGGGGGAGCTGAAGCTTTCTTT.

This clone was counted between two and nine times. V and J are TRBV27 and TRBJ1-1; D not certain. V shed 3 bases and J shed 1 base, with 9 bases lying between them. There are 14 residues in the CDR3. CDR1 and CDR2 (germline): MNHEY, SMNVEV (reference sequence). Here the CDR3 reads CASSLGPANTEAFF. For the CDR3, the DNA is TGTGCCAGCAGTTTGGGCCCCGCGAACACTGAAGCTTTCTTT.

This rearrangement joins TRBV4-1 to TRBJ2-1; D might be TRBD2 (5 bases). This CDR3 comprises 15 residues. Looked up from germline, CDR1 is MGHRA and CDR2 is YSYEKL. Trimming removed 1 base from V and 10 bases from J, with 17 bases in between. CDR3: CASSQGESFLGEQFF. As DNA, the CDR3 is TGCGCCAGCAGCCAAGGGGAGAGCTTCCTCGGGGAGCAGTTCTTC.

The rearrangement joins TRBV4-3 to TRBJ2-1; tentative D call: TRBD2 (6 bases). The CDR3 loop spans 15 amino acids. V lost 0 bases to trimming and J lost 13 bases, with 19 bases between them. Germline values: CDR1 LGHNA, CDR2 YSLEER. Here the CDR3 DNA reads TGCGCCAGCAGCCAAGACGGGACTGAGATCCTCCCTCAGTTCTTC. Its translation: CASSQDGTEILPQFF.

The rearrangement uses TRBV4-3 and TRBJ2-1; 12 bases map to TRBD2. This CDR3 has 19 residues. Germline V lookup: CDR1 LGHNA, CDR2 YSLEER. V shed 0 bases, J shed 3 bases, and the junction held 9 bases outside the gene matches. CDR3 in DNA: TGCGCCAGCAGCCAAGATCCCCTAGCGGGAGGGCCATACTACAATGAGCAGTTCTTC. It yields the protein CASSQDPLAGGPYYNEQFF.

The chain recombines TRBV2 with TRBJ1-1; tentatively, D is TRBD1 (5 bases). CDR3 length: 15 amino acids. Per the germline V gene, CDR1 is SNHLY and CDR2 is FYNNEI. With 6 bases removed from V and 4 bases from J, the gap between germline ends came to 18 bases. CDR3 DNA sequence: TGTGCCAGCAGGGTGGACATTTCGCTTTCCACTGAAGCTTTCTTT. It encodes CASRVDISLSTEAFF.

This rearrangement joins TRBV9 to TRBJ2-1, with TRBD2 matching over 9 bases. The CDR3 has 16 residues. V gave up 3 bases and J gave up 2 bases; unmatched junction bases: 6. Germline values: CDR1 SGDLS, CDR2 YYNGEE. The CDR3 sequence: CASSGLAERAYNEQFF. The CDR3 coding sequence is TGTGCCAGCAGCGGACTAGCGGAGAGAGCCTACAATGAGCAGTTCTTC.

The V call is TRBV19, the J call TRBJ2-1, with TRBD2 identical over 7 bases. Germline-derived CDR1 and CDR2 are LNHDA and SQIVND (reference sequence). V shed 3 bases, J shed 0 bases, and the junction held 11 bases outside the gene matches. The CDR3 contains 18 residues. The CDR3 nucleotides are TGTGCCAGTAGTATCATGGCTAGCGGCCCGAGCTCCTACAATGAGCAGTTCTTC. Translation gives CASSIMASGPSSYNEQFF.

The V call is TRBV27, the J call TRBJ1-3; D unclear. There are 13 residues in the CDR3. Trimming took 5 bases from V and 4 from J, leaving 9 bases between them. Germline-derived CDR1 and CDR2 are MNHEY and SMNVEV (reference sequence). The chain's CDR3 is CASSLTTGNTIYF. Here the CDR3 DNA reads TGTGCCAGCAGTCTTACGACCGGAAACACCATATATTTT.

This clone appeared a few times. The gene calls are TRBV12-5 and TRBJ1-6, with 7 nucleotides matching TRBD1. The V segment lost 5 bases and the J segment 4 bases; nucleotides outside the gene matches: 2. The CDR3 extends over 14 amino acids. In germline, CDR1 is LGHNT, CDR2 FRNRAP. As DNA, the CDR3 is TGTGCTAGTGGTGACAGGGCGTATAATTCACCCCTCCACTTT. This gives the protein CASGDRAYNSPLHF.

V gene TRBV7-9 combines with J gene TRBJ1-3; no clear D gene. Germline CDR1 SEHNR, CDR2 FQNEAQ (reference sequence). Trimming cost V 5 bases and J 4 bases, with 15 bases left between them. The CDR3 covers 15 residues. In nucleotides, the CDR3 is TGTGCCAGCAGCCCTACAAGAATTTTGGGAAACACCATATATTTT. The encoded protein is CASSPTRILGNTIYF.

The chain couples TRBV9 to TRBJ2-7, with D perhaps matching TRBD2 (5 bases). V gave up 1 base and J gave up 6 bases, with 17 bases separating them. The germline CDR1 and CDR2 sequences are SGDLS and YYNGEE. This CDR3 has 15 residues. DNA for the CDR3: TGTGCCAGCAGCGTATACGGGGTCCCCACGAGCGAGCAGTACTTC. Its translation is CASSVYGVPTSEQYF.